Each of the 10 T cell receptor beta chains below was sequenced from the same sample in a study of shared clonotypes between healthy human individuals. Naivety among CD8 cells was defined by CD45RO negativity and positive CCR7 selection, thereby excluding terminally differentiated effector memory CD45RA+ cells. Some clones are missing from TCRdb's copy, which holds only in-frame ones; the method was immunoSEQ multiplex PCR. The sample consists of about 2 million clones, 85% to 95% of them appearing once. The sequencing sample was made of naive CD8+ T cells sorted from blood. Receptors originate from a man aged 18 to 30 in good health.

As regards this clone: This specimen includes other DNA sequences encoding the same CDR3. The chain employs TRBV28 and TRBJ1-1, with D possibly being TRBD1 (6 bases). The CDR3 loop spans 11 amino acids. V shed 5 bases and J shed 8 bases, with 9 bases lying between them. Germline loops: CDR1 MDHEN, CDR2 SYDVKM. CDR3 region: CASSPGTEAFF. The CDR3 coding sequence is TGTGCCAGCAGTCCTGGGACAGAAGCTTTCTTT.

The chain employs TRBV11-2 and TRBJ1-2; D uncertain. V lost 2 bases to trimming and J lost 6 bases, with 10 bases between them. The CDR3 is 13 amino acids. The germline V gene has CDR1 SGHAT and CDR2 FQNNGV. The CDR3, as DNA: TGTGCCAGCAGCTTAACCTTAACCCATGGCTACACCTTC. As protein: CASSLTLTHGYTF.

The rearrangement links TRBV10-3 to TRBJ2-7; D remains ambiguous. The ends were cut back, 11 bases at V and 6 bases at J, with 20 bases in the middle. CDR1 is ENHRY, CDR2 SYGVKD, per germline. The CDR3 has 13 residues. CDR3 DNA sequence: TGTGCCGTCGACCCCGATGATGAGAGCGAGCAGTACTTC. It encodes CAVDPDDESEQYF.

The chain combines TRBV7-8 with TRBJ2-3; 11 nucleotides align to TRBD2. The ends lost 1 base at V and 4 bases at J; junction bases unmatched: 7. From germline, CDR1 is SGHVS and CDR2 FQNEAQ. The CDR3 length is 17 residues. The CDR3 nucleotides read TGTGCCAGCAGCTTAGGGCCTAGCGGGAGGTCGGCAGATACGCAGTATTTT. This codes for CASSLGPSGRSADTQYF.

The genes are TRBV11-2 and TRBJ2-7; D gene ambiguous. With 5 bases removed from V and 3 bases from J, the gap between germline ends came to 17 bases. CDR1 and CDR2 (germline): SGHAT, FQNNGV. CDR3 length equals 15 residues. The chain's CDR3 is CASSIGSPRVYEQYF. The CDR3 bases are TGTGCCAGCAGCATAGGGTCCCCGAGAGTCTACGAGCAGTACTTC.

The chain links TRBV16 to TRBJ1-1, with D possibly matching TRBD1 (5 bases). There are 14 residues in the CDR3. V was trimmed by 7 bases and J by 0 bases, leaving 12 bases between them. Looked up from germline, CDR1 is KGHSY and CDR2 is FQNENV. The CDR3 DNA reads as TGTGCCAGCAACGGGGACGGATTGAACACTGAAGCTTTCTTT. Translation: CASNGDGLNTEAFF. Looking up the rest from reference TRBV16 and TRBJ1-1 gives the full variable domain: GEEVAQTPKHLVRGEGQKAKLYCAPIKGHSYVFWYQQVLKNEFKFLISFQNENVFDETGMPKERFSAKCLPNSPCSLEIQATKLEDSAVYFCASNGDGLNTEAFFGQGTRLTVV.

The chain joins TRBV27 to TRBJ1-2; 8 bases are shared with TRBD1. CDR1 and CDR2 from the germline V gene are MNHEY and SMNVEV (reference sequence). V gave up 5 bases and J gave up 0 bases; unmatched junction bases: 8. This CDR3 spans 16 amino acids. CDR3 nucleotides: TGTGCCAGCAGTCCACAGGGGGTTACAGCTAACTATGGCTACACCTTC. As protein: CASSPQGVTANYGYTF.

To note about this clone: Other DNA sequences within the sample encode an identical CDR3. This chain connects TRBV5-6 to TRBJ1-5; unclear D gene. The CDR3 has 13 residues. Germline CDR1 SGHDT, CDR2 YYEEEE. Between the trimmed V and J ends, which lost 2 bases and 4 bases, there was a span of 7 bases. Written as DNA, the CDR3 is TGTGCCAGCAGCTTAGGCAGTAATCAGCCCCAGCATTTT. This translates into CASSLGSNQPQHF.

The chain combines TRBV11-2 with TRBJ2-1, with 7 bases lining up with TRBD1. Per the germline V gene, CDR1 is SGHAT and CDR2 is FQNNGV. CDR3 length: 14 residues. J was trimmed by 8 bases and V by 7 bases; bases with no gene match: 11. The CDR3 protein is CASTVSDRIHEQFF. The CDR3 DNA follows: TGTGCCAGCACAGTCTCGGACAGGATCCATGAGCAGTTCTTC.

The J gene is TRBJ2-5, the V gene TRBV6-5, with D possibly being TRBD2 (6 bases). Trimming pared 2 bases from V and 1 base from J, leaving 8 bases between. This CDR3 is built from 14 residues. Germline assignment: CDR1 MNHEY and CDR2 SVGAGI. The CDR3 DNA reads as TGTGCCAGCAGTTACGCGGGGACCCAAGAGACCCAGTACTTC. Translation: CASSYAGTQETQYF.